This T cell receptor beta chain was documented in a study of cytomegalovirus exposure and HLA in healthy donors. The PCR used 60 Vbeta and 13 Jbeta primers. Some clones are missing from TCRdb's copy, which holds only in-frame ones; the method was immunoSEQ multiplex PCR. The sample has some 130,000 clones; approximately 82% are singletons. For this clone: The target antigen is unknown.

J lost 1 base, V lost 7 bases, and 3 bases had no gene match. In germline, CDR1 is SNHLY, CDR2 FYNNEI. This CDR3 is 14 amino acids long. Donors showed nominal health when sampled, although they likely had unrecorded immune exposures. Study results and limitations: TCR beta V- and J-gene trimming, according to a later analysis, was linked to a missense DCLRE1C variant. In a later analysis, the majority of CMV-associated beta chains seemingly showed HLA restriction. Overall, about 160 TCR beta chains were annotated as cytomegalovirus-associated.

The source is a boy between 2 and 10 years old in good health and CMV-seronegative. The V gene is TRBV2, the J gene TRBJ1-3, with 8 positions matching TRBD1. Input material: PBMCs. The DNA of the CDR3 is TGTGCCAGCATGGGACAGGCTTCTGGAAACACCATATATTTT. It translates to CASMGQASGNTIYF.